Below are 16 T cell receptor beta chains sequenced from a single sample in a study of cytomegalovirus exposure and HLA in healthy donors. It was with 60 Vbeta and 13 Jbeta primers that the PCR ran. Data came from immunoSEQ multiplex PCR; TCRdb stores just in-frame clones and leaves some out. The top ten clones hold over 15% of a sample with fewer than 100,000 clones, 60% to 85% of them seen once. The sample taken for sequencing was PBMCs. The origin of the receptors is a man aged 55-75 years in good health and CMV-seropositive.

This rearrangement joins TRBV30 to TRBJ1-4; TRBD1 aligns across 9 bases. The CDR3 sequence is 17 residues long. Germline CDR1 GTSNPN, CDR2 SVGIG (reference sequence). Germline trimming cut 1 base from V and 4 bases from J; bases unmatched to any gene: 10. The CDR3 region has the DNA TGTGCCTGGAGTGGTAACAGGGGGCTATCCGATAATGAAAAACTGTTTTTT. It specifies CAWSGNRGLSDNEKLFF. Combining the CDR3 with reference TRBV30 and TRBJ1-4 gives the whole variable domain SQTIHQWPATLVQPVGSPLSLECTVEGTSNPNLYWYRQAAGRGLQLLFYSVGIGQISSEVPQNLSASRPQDRQFILSSKKLLLSDSGFYLCAWSGNRGLSDNEKLFFGSGTQLSVL.

The chain recombines TRBV4-1 with TRBJ1-5; TRBD1 agrees at 10 bases. Germline CDR1 MGHRA, CDR2 YSYEKL. The CDR3 runs 17 residues. Trimming cost V 1 base and J 2 bases; bases outside gene matches: 5. The CDR3 sequence is CASSQGEGTGGNQPQHF. The DNA of the CDR3 is TGCGCCAGCAGCCAAGGAGAGGGGACAGGGGGCAATCAGCCCCAGCATTTT.

The chain links TRBV19 to TRBJ2-7; D gene unclear. Germline assignment: CDR1 LNHDA and CDR2 SQIVND (reference sequence). This CDR3 contains 13 residues. With 5 bases removed from V and 2 bases from J, the gap between germline ends came to 10 bases. CDR3 sequence (DNA): TGTGCCAGTAGTCACGACACAACCTACGAGCAGTACTTC. As protein: CASSHDTTYEQYF.

The rearrangement uses TRBV18 and TRBJ2-1, with TRBD1 matching over 8 bases. With V trimmed by 5 bases and J by 0 bases, 3 bases remained unmatched. The CDR3 loop spans 15 amino acids. CDR1 is KGHSH, CDR2 LQKENI, per germline. The CDR3 DNA is TGTGCCAGCTCAAACACAGGGGGCTCCTACAATGAGCAGTTCTTC. It is translated as CASSNTGGSYNEQFF.

This chain uses TRBV9 with TRBJ2-7, with TRBD2 as a possible D gene (6 bases). The CDR3 is made up of 12 amino acids. Trimming cost V 3 bases and J 7 bases, with 11 bases left between them. In germline, CDR1 is SGDLS, CDR2 YYNGEE. The CDR3 DNA reads as TGTGCCAGCAGCGGCCCTCGGGGGGAGCAGTACTTC. Its translation is CASSGPRGEQYF.

This clone was found once. The V gene is TRBV25-1, the J gene TRBJ2-1; 7 nucleotides align to TRBD1. V dropped 6 bases and J dropped 0; count of bases not matched to a gene: 5. The V gene's germline CDR1 is MGHDK and CDR2 SYGVNS. The CDR3 is 15 amino acids. The CDR3 DNA reads TGTGCCAGCAGAGACAGGGACAGCTCCTACAATGAGCAGTTCTTC. It yields the protein CASRDRDSSYNEQFF.

The chain couples TRBV10-3 to TRBJ1-1; 8 positions match TRBD1. The V and J ends lost 3 bases and 5 bases, in that order; junction bases with no gene match: 8. This CDR3 is built from 15 residues. CDR1 is ENHRY, CDR2 SYGVKD, per germline. The CDR3 bases are TGTGCCATCAGTGATTCCCAGGGGGCGCGAACTGAAGCTTTCTTT. Protein product: CAISDSQGARTEAFF.

This chain uses TRBV7-2 with TRBJ1-4; no clear D gene. Germline loops: CDR1 SGHTA, CDR2 FQGNSA. This CDR3 has 16 amino acids. Trimming stripped 8 bases from V and 1 base from J, with 17 bases between. The CDR3 sequence: CASGRSPRETNEKLFF. CDR3 nucleotides: TGTGCCAGCGGGAGGAGTCCTAGAGAAACTAATGAAAAACTGTTTTTT.

This clone came up once. The chain recombines TRBV5-6 with TRBJ2-2, with 8 bases fitting TRBD1. The CDR3 spans 15 residues. Germline V gene lookup returns CDR1 SGHDT and CDR2 YYEEEE. J lost 3 bases, V lost 4 bases, and 5 bases had no gene match. Written as DNA, the CDR3 is TGTGCCAGCAGCCCATGGACAGGGCACACCGGGGAGCTGTTTTTT. Its translation: CASSPWTGHTGELFF. Variable domain in full (rest from reference TRBV5-6 and TRBJ2-2): DAGVTQSPTHLIKTRGQQVTLRCSPKSGHDTVSWYQQALGQGPQFIFQYYEEEERQRGNFPDRFSGHQFPNYSSELNVNALLLGDSALYLCASSPWTGHTGELFFGEGSRLTVL.

The chain uses TRBV5-1 and TRBJ2-5; 11 nucleotides agree with TRBD1. Matching the DNA end better, TRBJ2-7 makes the J call doubtful. Germline loops: CDR1 SGHRS, CDR2 YFSETQ. The CDR3 contains 15 residues. CDR3 residues: CASSQGTGGAYEQYF. CDR3 sequence (DNA): TGCGCCAGCAGCCAAGGGACAGGGGGTGCCTACGAGCAGTACTTC.

The chain has TRBV2 and TRBJ1-6; D gene uncertain. Trimming shortened V by 1 base and J by 14 bases, and 9 bases separated the two germline ends. The CDR3 extends over 12 amino acids. Germline CDR1 reads SNHLY; CDR2 reads FYNNEI. In DNA, the CDR3 is TGTGCCAGCAGTGAAGAGTTCTCAGCCCTCCACTTT. Translation: CASSEEFSALHF. The variable domain in full, with the rest retrieved from reference TRBV2 and TRBJ1-6, is EPEVTQTPSHQVTQMGQEVILRCVPISNHLYFYWYRQILGQKVEFLVSFYNNEISEKSEIFDDQFSVERPDGSNFTLKIRSTKLEDSAMYFCASSEEFSALHFGNGTRLTVT.

This chain joins TRBV5-1 and TRBJ2-1; the match to TRBD2 covers 9 bases. From germline, CDR1 is SGHRS and CDR2 YFSETQ. CDR3 length: 16 amino acids. With V trimmed by 0 bases and J by 9 bases, 10 bases remained unmatched. The CDR3 loop reads CASSLAAGGRSSEQFF. Here the CDR3 DNA reads TGCGCCAGCAGCTTGGCCGCGGGGGGGAGATCGAGTGAGCAGTTCTTC.

The rearrangement joins TRBV4-3 to TRBJ2-5; TRBD1 matches at 8 bases. The J call is in doubt because the DNA end fits TRBJ2-7 better. CDR1 LGHNA and CDR2 YSLEER come from the germline V gene. The CDR3 contains 15 residues. The CDR3 is CASSQTGTGTREQYF. CDR3 in DNA: TGCGCCAGCAGCCAAACCGGGACAGGAACACGCGAGCAGTACTTC.

V usage is TRBV13 and J usage is TRBJ2-2, with 8 bases fitting TRBD1. The CDR3 sequence is 15 residues long. The germline gives CDR1 PRHDT, CDR2 FYEKMQ (reference sequence). The V and J ends lost 5 bases and 4 bases, in that order; junction bases with no gene match: 6. This CDR3 is CASSKDREVTGELFF. CDR3 in DNA: TGTGCCAGCAGCAAGGACAGGGAGGTCACCGGGGAGCTGTTTTTT.

The V gene is TRBV27, the J gene TRBJ1-6; D is ambiguous. Trimming took off 4 bases at V and 0 bases at J, with 13 bases between the two ends. The CDR3 runs 17 residues. Germline V gene lookup returns CDR1 MNHEY and CDR2 SMNVEV (reference sequence). This CDR3 is CASSSRTGSSYNSPLHF. DNA for the CDR3: TGTGCCAGCAGTTCCCGGACGGGGAGCTCCTATAATTCACCCCTCCACTTT.

As for this clone: The sample holds other DNA sequences that translate to the same CDR3. V is TRBV6-5 and J is TRBJ1-2; maybe TRBD1 (6 bases). Looked up from germline, CDR1 is MNHEY and CDR2 is SVGAGI. Trimming pared 6 bases from V and 1 base from J, leaving 9 bases between. The CDR3 consists of 13 residues. This CDR3 reads CASRRTDNYGYTF. The CDR3 DNA sequence: TGTGCCAGCAGGCGGACAGATAACTATGGCTACACCTTC.